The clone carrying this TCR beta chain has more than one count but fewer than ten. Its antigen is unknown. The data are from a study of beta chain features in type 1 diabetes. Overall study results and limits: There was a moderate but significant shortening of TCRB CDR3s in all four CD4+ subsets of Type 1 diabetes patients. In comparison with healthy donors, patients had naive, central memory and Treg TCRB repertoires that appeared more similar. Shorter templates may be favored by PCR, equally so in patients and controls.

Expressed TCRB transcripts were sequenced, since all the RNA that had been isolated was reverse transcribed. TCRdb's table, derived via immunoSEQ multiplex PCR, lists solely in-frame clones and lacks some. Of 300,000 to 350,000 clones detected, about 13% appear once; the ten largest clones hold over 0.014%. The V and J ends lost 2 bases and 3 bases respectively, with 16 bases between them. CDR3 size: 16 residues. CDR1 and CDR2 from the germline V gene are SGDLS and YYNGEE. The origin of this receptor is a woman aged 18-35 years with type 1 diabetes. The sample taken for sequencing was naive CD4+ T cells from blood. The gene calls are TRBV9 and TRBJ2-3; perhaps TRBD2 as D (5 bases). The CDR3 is CASSVSWELGTDTQYF. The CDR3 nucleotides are TGTGCCAGCAGCGTTTCTTGGGAGTTAGGAACAGATACGCAGTATTTT. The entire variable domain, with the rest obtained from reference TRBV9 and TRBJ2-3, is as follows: DSGVTQTPKHLITATGQRVTLRCSPRSGDLSVYWYQQSLDQGLQFLIQYYNGEERAKGNILERFSAQQFPDLHSELNLSSLELGDSALYFCASSVSWELGTDTQYFGPGTRLTVL.